Below, 28 T cell receptor beta chains from the same sample are listed, as sequenced in a study of graft-versus-host responses after intestinal transplantation. Sequenced by immunoSEQ multiplex PCR; TCRdb stores in-frame clones only, minus some. The table lists tens of thousands of clones, about 92% of them singletons. The antigens for these receptors are not known. This sample comprised unstimulated CD8+ T cells sorted from spleen or lymph node cells, obtained before intestinal transplant. The receptor source for this set is a human donor who received an intestinal transplant.

This clone was observed once. The chain uses TRBV6-1 and TRBJ2-5; 11 bases line up with TRBD2. V shed 2 bases and J 5 bases; nucleotides not matched to a gene: 16. The CDR3 is 19 amino acids. Per germline, CDR1 MNHNS and CDR2 SASEGT. The CDR3 DNA reads TGTGCCAGCAGTGAAAAAGGCCCTTATAGGGCTAGCGGGGGGGAGACCCAGTACTTC. Translation gives CASSEKGPYRASGGETQYF.

V is TRBV30 and J is TRBJ1-2, with 7 bases lining up with TRBD1. The length of the CDR3 is 13 residues. The ends lost 3 bases at V and 7 bases at J; junction bases unmatched: 8. Germline CDR1 is GTSNPN and CDR2 is SVGIG (reference sequence). CDR3 nucleotide sequence: TGTGCCTGGAGGGGTCGAGGGACAGTTGGCTACACCTTC. Translated, it gives CAWRGRGTVGYTF.

The J gene is TRBJ2-3, the V gene TRBV30; tentative D call: TRBD2 (5 bases). The germline V gene encodes CDR1 GTSNPN and CDR2 SVGIG (reference sequence). This CDR3 has 16 residues. Deletions cut 0 bases from V and 2 bases from J, with 15 bases between. In DNA, the CDR3 is TGTGCCTGGAGTGTAGGTGGCGGGTGGTCCACAGATACGCAGTATTTT. This sequence encodes CAWSVGGGWSTDTQYF.

The V and J genes are TRBV7-2 and TRBJ1-6; 7 nucleotides agree with TRBD1. The trim removed 3 bases at V and 10 bases at J, leaving 0 bases unmatched. This CDR3 spans 12 amino acids. The V gene's germline CDR1 is SGHTA and CDR2 FQGNSA. CDR3 nucleotides: TGTGCCAGCAGCTTGGGACAGTCACCCCTCCACTTT. It yields the protein CASSLGQSPLHF. Together with reference TRBV7-2 and TRBJ1-6, the CDR3 gives the full variable domain: GAGVSQSPSNKVTEKGKDVELRCDPISGHTALYWYRQSLGQGLEFLIYFQGNSAPDKSGLPSDRFSAERTGGSVSTLTIQRTQQEDSAVYLCASSLGQSPLHFGNGTRLTVT.

This clone turned up a few times. The chain uses TRBV6-6 and TRBJ1-1; TRBD1 matches 7 bases. The V and J ends lost 6 bases and 1 base, in that order; junction bases with no gene match: 2. CDR1 and CDR2 (germline): MNHNY, SVGAGI (reference sequence). CDR3 length: 13 residues. This chain's CDR3 is CASRGQANTEAFF. The CDR3 DNA sequence: TGTGCCAGCAGAGGACAGGCGAACACTGAAGCTTTCTTT.

Comment on this clone: Germline is not matched at one junction end, which may reflect a read error. J is TRBJ2-1 and V is TRBV5-4; weak D call: TRBD2 (5 bases). Per germline, CDR1 SGHNT and CDR2 YYREEE (reference sequence). The CDR3 is 13 amino acids. CDR3 DNA: TGTGCCAGCAGCACCTGGACTGCCAATGAGCGGTTCTTC. Translated, it gives CASSTWTANERFF.

V is TRBV4-3 and J is TRBJ2-3; TRBD2 aligns across 9 bases. The CDR3 totals 14 residues. Germline CDR1 LGHNA, CDR2 YSLEER. V lost 3 bases and J lost 5; bases outside the gene matches: 3. The CDR3 is CASSQSGGRDTQYF. CDR3 bases: TGCGCCAGCAGCCAGAGCGGGGGGAGAGATACGCAGTATTTT.

The V call is TRBV6-5, the J call TRBJ2-3; TRBD2 matches 11 bases. V was pared by 2 bases and J by 5 bases, with 6 bases of the junction left unmatched. The germline CDR1 and CDR2 sequences are MNHEY and SVGAGI. The CDR3 consists of 16 residues. The DNA of the CDR3 is TGTGCCAGCAGTTACACACTAGCGGGGGTCGAAGATACGCAGTATTTT. It is translated as CASSYTLAGVEDTQYF.

The chain links TRBV6-1 to TRBJ1-2, with 7 bases that match TRBD1. The V gene's germline CDR1 is MNHNS and CDR2 SASEGT. The V and J ends lost 3 bases and 4 bases, in that order; junction bases with no gene match: 8. This CDR3 is 15 amino acids long. Written as DNA, the CDR3 is TGTGCCAGCAGTGACGGACAGGAGATGAGCTATGGCTACACCTTC. This gives the protein CASSDGQEMSYGYTF.

V is TRBV11-2 and J is TRBJ2-2; the match to TRBD2 covers 10 bases. Germline V gene sequence: CDR1 SGHAT, CDR2 FQNNGV. The CDR3 loop spans 18 amino acids. V was pared by 2 bases and J by 2 bases, with 8 bases of the junction left unmatched. The chain's CDR3 is CASSLRPSGGRNTGELFF. The CDR3 bases are TGTGCCAGCAGCTTAAGGCCTAGCGGGGGCCGAAACACCGGGGAGCTGTTTTTT.

CDR3 region: CASSLIPGYATDTQYF. CDR3 DNA: TGTGCCAGCAGTTTGATTCCGGGGTATGCCACAGATACGCAGTATTTT. The chain employs TRBV28 and TRBJ2-3; D may be TRBD2 (5 bases). CDR3 length equals 16 residues. V lost 3 bases, J lost 2 bases, and 15 bases lay in between. Germline lookup yields CDR1 MDHEN and CDR2 SYDVKM.

The gene calls are TRBV9 and TRBJ2-7; 10 nucleotides line up with TRBD1. In germline, CDR1 is SGDLS, CDR2 YYNGEE. V was pared by 0 bases and J by 2 bases, with 2 bases of the junction left unmatched. CDR3 size: 15 residues. This CDR3 reads CASSVDGTGAYEQYF. Written as DNA, the CDR3 is TGTGCCAGCAGCGTAGACGGGACAGGGGCCTACGAGCAGTACTTC.

The genes are TRBV21-1 and TRBJ2-3; the DNA was not used to check the table's D call, TRBD1. TRBV21-1 is described as a pseudogene. This CDR3 spans 17 amino acids. The CDR3 DNA is TGTGCCAGCAGCAAAGAGGCGACAGGGGGCTATATAGATACGCAGTATTTT. This gives the protein CASSKEATGGYIDTQYF.

This clone was recorded a few times. The rearrangement uses TRBV27 and TRBJ1-1; D is possibly TRBD1 (5 bases). CDR3 length: 13 amino acids. The germline CDR1 and CDR2 sequences are MNHEY and SMNVEV (reference sequence). Trimming left V 5 bases short and J 1 base short, with 8 bases between. The DNA for the CDR3 is TGTGCCAGCAGTCCTACAGGGAACACTGAAGCTTTCTTT. Protein sequence: CASSPTGNTEAFF.

V is TRBV10-1 and J is TRBJ2-1, with TRBD2 identical over 12 bases. Losses at the gene ends were 7 bases for V and 6 bases for J; bases not matched to a gene: 28. CDR3 length: 22 amino acids. Germline CDR1 is WNHNN and CDR2 is SYGVQD (reference sequence). CDR3 protein: CASNTTTPTKLGLAGGSNEQFF. CDR3 DNA sequence: TGCGCCAGCAACACGACCACCCCGACGAAGCTGGGACTAGCGGGTGGGAGCAATGAGCAGTTCTTC.

The gene calls are TRBV7-9 and TRBJ2-7; TRBD1 aligns across 7 bases. CDR3 length equals 15 residues. Germline CDR1 reads SEHNR; CDR2 reads FQNEAQ (reference sequence). V was pared by 4 bases and J by 2 bases, with 8 bases of the junction left unmatched. The CDR3, as DNA: TGTGCCAGCAGCTCTCCGGGACAGACCCCCTACGAGCAGTACTTC. Its translation is CASSSPGQTPYEQYF.

The chain recombines TRBV13 with TRBJ1-2; TRBD1 might be the D (6 bases). Trimming removed 4 bases from V and 6 bases from J, with 12 bases in between. The CDR3 consists of 13 residues. CDR1 PRHDT and CDR2 FYEKMQ come from the germline V gene (reference sequence). Here the CDR3 reads CASSSTGSHGYTF. The CDR3 nucleotides are TGTGCCAGCAGCTCTACAGGGTCCCATGGCTACACCTTC. Filled out from reference TRBV13 and TRBJ1-2, the complete variable domain reads AAGVIQSPRHLIKEKRETATLKCYPIPRHDTVYWYQQGPGQDPQFLISFYEKMQSDKGSIPDRFSAQQFSDYHSELNMSSLELGDSALYFCASSSTGSHGYTFGSGTRLTVV.

The chain recombines TRBV4-3 with TRBJ1-1, with 10 positions matching TRBD1. Germline V gene data show CDR1 as LGHNA and CDR2 as YSLEER. Trimming cost V 0 bases and J 1 base; bases outside gene matches: 2. This CDR3 is built from 16 residues. The CDR3 region is CASSQDRTGGNTEAFF. CDR3 sequence (DNA): TGCGCCAGCAGCCAAGATAGGACAGGGGGGAACACTGAAGCTTTCTTT.

This chain joins TRBV9 and TRBJ2-5, with 8 bases fitting TRBD2. In germline, CDR1 is SGDLS, CDR2 YYNGEE. J lost 5 bases, V lost 4 bases, and 10 bases had no gene match. This CDR3 region has 15 residues. The CDR3 region is CASSPAGGWGETQYF. The CDR3 DNA is TGTGCCAGCAGCCCCGCGGGGGGCTGGGGGGAGACCCAGTACTTC. Full variable domain (missing parts from reference TRBV9 and TRBJ2-5): DSGVTQTPKHLITATGQRVTLRCSPRSGDLSVYWYQQSLDQGLQFLIQYYNGEERAKGNILERFSAQQFPDLHSELNLSSLELGDSALYFCASSPAGGWGETQYFGPGTRLLVL.

The rearrangement uses TRBV4-3 and TRBJ2-7; a possible D gene is TRBD2 (7 bases). Between the trimmed V and J ends, which lost 0 bases and 4 bases, there was a span of 13 bases. CDR1 LGHNA and CDR2 YSLEER come from the germline V gene. The CDR3 runs 15 residues. CDR3 amino acids: CASSQDSGGSYEQYF. CDR3 DNA: TGCGCCAGCAGCCAAGATTCGGGGGGCTCATACGAGCAGTACTTC.

This clone has a handful of counts. The chain employs TRBV4-1 and TRBJ1-3, with a possible D match to TRBD1 (5 bases). The CDR3 spans 17 residues. Germline assignment: CDR1 MGHRA and CDR2 YSYEKL. V was cut by 0 bases and J by 0 bases, with 12 bases left in between. The CDR3 DNA sequence: TGCGCCAGCAGCCAAGATGAAGGGGATAGCTCTGGAAACACCATATATTTT. It yields the protein CASSQDEGDSSGNTIYF.

The genes are TRBV7-2 and TRBJ2-7; 9 positions match TRBD1. With 5 bases clipped from V and 4 bases from J, the junction kept 9 bases outside the gene matches. Germline loops: CDR1 SGHTA, CDR2 FQGNSA. This CDR3 comprises 15 residues. CDR3 coding DNA: TGTGCCAGCAGCCGCACCGGGACAGGGTATTACGAGCAGTACTTC. Translation: CASSRTGTGYYEQYF.

The rearrangement joins TRBV5-4 to TRBJ1-1; maybe TRBD1 (5 bases). Germline CDR1 reads SGHNT; CDR2 reads YYREEE (reference sequence). The CDR3 length is 15 residues. Trimming cost V 4 bases and J 1 base, with 14 bases left between them. The CDR3 spells CASSPPWGGNTEAFF. The CDR3 nucleotides read TGTGCCAGCAGCCCCCCGTGGGGGGGGAACACTGAAGCTTTCTTT.

The chain combines TRBV11-3 with TRBJ2-7; 9 bases match TRBD1. J was trimmed by 3 bases and V by 0 bases; bases with no gene match: 9. CDR1 is SGHNT and CDR2 is YENEEA in the germline V gene. This CDR3 has 17 amino acids. CDR3 in DNA: TGTGCCAGCAGCTTAGATGCTTGGACAGGGGACGGCTACGAGCAGTACTTC. Its translation is CASSLDAWTGDGYEQYF.

The rearrangement links TRBV5-6 to TRBJ2-7; a possible D gene is TRBD1 (5 bases). Germline V gene lookup returns CDR1 SGHDT and CDR2 YYEEEE. Deletions cut 4 bases from V and 4 bases from J, with 15 bases between. The CDR3 extends over 14 amino acids. This CDR3 is CASSGLGSGYEQYF. The CDR3 DNA is TGTGCCAGCAGCGGATTGGGGTCAGGGTACGAGCAGTACTTC.

This clone was seen a few times. The chain joins TRBV30 to TRBJ2-1; TRBD2 aligns across 11 bases. V gave up 2 bases and J gave up 0 bases; unmatched junction bases: 9. Germline V gives CDR1 GTSNPN, CDR2 SVGIG (reference sequence). The CDR3 contains 18 residues. The chain's CDR3 is CAWSPSGGTFRSYNEQFF. The CDR3 region has the DNA TGTGCCTGGAGTCCTAGCGGGGGGACCTTCCGCTCCTACAATGAGCAGTTCTTC. The whole variable domain, filled in from reference TRBV30 and TRBJ2-1, reads SQTIHQWPATLVQPVGSPLSLECTVEGTSNPNLYWYRQAAGRGLQLLFYSVGIGQISSEVPQNLSASRPQDRQFILSSKKLLLSDSGFYLCAWSPSGGTFRSYNEQFFGPGTRLTVL.

The V call is TRBV9, the J call TRBJ1-2; possible D gene TRBD1, 5 bases. Trimming removed 4 bases from V and 1 base from J, with 20 bases in between. Germline assignment: CDR1 SGDLS and CDR2 YYNGEE. CDR3 length equals 17 residues. CDR3 loop: CASSPGGRPTLNYGYTF. In DNA form, the CDR3 reads TGTGCCAGCAGCCCCGGGGGGAGACCTACCCTTAACTATGGCTACACCTTC.

J is TRBJ2-1 and V is TRBV5-4; D uncertain. The CDR3 is 13 residues long. Germline values: CDR1 SGHNT, CDR2 YYREEE (reference sequence). Trimming removed 0 bases from V and 7 bases from J, with 8 bases in between. The CDR3, as DNA: TGTGCCAGCAGCTTGGGCCCCGGGAATGAGCAGTTCTTC. Translating it yields CASSLGPGNEQFF.